A single T cell receptor (beta chain) is shown here with its context. Produced via immunoSEQ multiplex PCR; TCRdb's table is partial and in-frame only. The sample includes some 250,000 clones, approximately 90% of them seen just once. The sample is drawn from a study of blood T cell repertoires in COVID-19. Study context: Samples representing acute and convalescent COVID-19 were sourced from the United States, Italy and Spain. T cells, B-cell-depleted T cells, or PBMCs supplied cDNA or gDNA.

CDR3 length: 17 residues. The germline V gene encodes CDR1 SGDLS and CDR2 YYNGEE. The V segment lost 2 bases and the J segment 0 bases; nucleotides outside the gene matches: 2. The source is a woman between 40 and 55 years old who had recovered from COVID-19. The sample was peripheral blood. This rearrangement joins TRBV9 to TRBJ2-3; TRBD2 agrees at 14 bases. This CDR3 is CASSVGLAGASTDTQYF. Written as DNA, the CDR3 is TGTGCCAGCAGCGTGGGACTAGCGGGAGCGAGCACAGATACGCAGTATTTT.